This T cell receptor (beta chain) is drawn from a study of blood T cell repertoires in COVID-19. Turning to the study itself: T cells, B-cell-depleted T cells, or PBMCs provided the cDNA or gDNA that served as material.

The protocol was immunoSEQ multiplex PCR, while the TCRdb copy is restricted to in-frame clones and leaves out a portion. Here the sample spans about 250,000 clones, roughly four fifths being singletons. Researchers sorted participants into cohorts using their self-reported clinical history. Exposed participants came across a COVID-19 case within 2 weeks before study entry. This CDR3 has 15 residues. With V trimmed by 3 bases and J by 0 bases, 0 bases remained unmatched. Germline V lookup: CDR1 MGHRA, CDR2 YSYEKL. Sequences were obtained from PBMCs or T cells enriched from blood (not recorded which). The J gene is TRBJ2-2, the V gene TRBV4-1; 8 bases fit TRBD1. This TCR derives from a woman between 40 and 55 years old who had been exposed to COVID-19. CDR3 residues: CASSQDRANTGELFF. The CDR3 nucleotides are TGCGCCAGCAGCCAGGACAGGGCGAACACCGGGGAGCTGTTTTTT.